This record covers a single T cell receptor (beta chain). Under the authors' procedure: Reference gene primer amplification gave estimated nucleated cell counts. Profiled with immunoSEQ multiplex PCR; TCRdb holds only in-frame clones, not every one. That table is the source of V, J and clone size, and D and trimming were worked out from the DNA. The table lists about 120,000 clones, roughly 91% of them singletons. This sample was included in a study of blood T cell repertoires in COVID-19. The overall study: COVID-19 samples from acute and convalescent phases originated in the United States, Italy and Spain. In each case, the material was cDNA or gDNA derived from T cells, B-cell-depleted T cells, or PBMCs.

The J segment lost 6 bases and the V segment lost 4 bases, leaving 10 bases of the junction unmatched. CDR3 length: 15 amino acids. Germline V gene sequence: CDR1 MDHEN, CDR2 SYDVKM. Sequenced: peripheral blood. The chain joins TRBV28 to TRBJ2-7, with 9 positions matching TRBD1. The receptor comes from a human donor in a cohort sampled during active COVID-19. The CDR3 DNA reads as TGTGCCAGCAGTTCTCACCGGGACAGGGTGGGCGAGCAGTACTTC. Translating it yields CASSSHRDRVGEQYF.